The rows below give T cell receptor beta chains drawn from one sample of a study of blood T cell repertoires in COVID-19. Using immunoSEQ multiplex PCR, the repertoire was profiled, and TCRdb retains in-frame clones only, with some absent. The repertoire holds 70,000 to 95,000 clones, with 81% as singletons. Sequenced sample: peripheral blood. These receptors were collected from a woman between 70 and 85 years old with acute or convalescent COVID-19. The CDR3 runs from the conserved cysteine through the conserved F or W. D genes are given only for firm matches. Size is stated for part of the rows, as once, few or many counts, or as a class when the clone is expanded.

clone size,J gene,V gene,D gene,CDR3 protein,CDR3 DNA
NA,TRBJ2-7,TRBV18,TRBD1,CASSPPTGPLGEQYF,TGTGCCAGCTCACCACCGACAGGGCCGCTGGGCGAGCAGTACTTC
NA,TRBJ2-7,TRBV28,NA,CASSRMTGYEQYF,TGTGCCAGCAGCCGCATGACAGGCTACGAGCAGTACTTC
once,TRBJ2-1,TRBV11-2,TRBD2,CASSPNQRGGSSYNEQFF,TGTGCCAGCAGCCCAAATCAACGGGGGGGAAGCTCCTACAATGAGCAGTTCTTC
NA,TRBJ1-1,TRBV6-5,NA,CASITRKAHTEAFF,TGTGCCAGCATTACTAGAAAGGCCCACACTGAAGCTTTCTTT
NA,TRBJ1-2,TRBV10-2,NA,CASSDSPGGRGYGYTF,TGCGCCAGCAGTGATTCCCCGGGGGGACGCGGCTATGGCTACACCTTC
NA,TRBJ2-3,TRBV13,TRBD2,CASSRRAGAPSDTQYF,TGTGCCAGCTCCAGACGGGCGGGAGCCCCTTCAGATACGCAGTATTTT
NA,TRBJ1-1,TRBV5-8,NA,CASSFEVNEAFF,TGTGCCAGCAGCTTCGAGGTGAATGAAGCTTTCTTT
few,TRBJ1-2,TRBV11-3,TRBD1,CASSPGRDRPLGGYTF,TGTGCCAGCAGCCCCGGCCGGGACAGACCCTTAGGGGGCTACACCTTC
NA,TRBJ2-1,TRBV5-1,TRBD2,CASSPEAGRANEQFF,TGCGCCAGCAGCCCTGAAGCCGGGAGGGCCAATGAGCAGTTCTTC
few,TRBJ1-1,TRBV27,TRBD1,CASGEGANTEAFF,TGTGCCAGCGGCGAGGGGGCGAACACTGAAGCTTTCTTT
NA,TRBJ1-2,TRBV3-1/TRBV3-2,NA,CASSSDRPFYGYTF,TGTGCCAGCAGCTCGGACAGACCCTTCTATGGCTACACCTTC
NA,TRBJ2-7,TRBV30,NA,CAWSEDRYEQYF,TGTGCCTGGAGTGAAGACAGGTACGAGCAGTACTTC
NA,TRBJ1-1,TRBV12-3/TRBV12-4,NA,CASSSRVGAFF,TGTGCCAGCAGTTCCCGAGTTGGTGCTTTCTTT
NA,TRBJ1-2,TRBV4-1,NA,CASSHPGGAYYGYTF,TGCGCCAGCAGCCACCCGGGAGGGGCCTACTATGGCTACACCTTC
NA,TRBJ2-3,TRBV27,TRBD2,CASRLSGRGGTDTQYF,TGTGCCAGCAGACTCAGCGGGAGAGGGGGCACAGATACGCAGTATTTT